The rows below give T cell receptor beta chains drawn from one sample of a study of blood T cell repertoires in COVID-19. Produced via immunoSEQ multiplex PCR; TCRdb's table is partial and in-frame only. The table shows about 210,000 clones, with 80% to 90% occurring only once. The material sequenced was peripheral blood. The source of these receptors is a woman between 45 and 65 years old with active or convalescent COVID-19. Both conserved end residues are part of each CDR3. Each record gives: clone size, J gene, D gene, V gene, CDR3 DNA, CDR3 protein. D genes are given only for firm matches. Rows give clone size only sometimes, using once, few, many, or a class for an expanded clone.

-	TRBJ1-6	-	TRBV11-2	TGTGCCCTCGGGGGAAGCTCCTATAATTCACCCCTCCACTTT	CALGGSSYNSPLHF
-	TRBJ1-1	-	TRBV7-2	TGTGCCAGCAGCTTATTGGGACTTGAGAACACTGAAGCTTTCTTT	CASSLLGLENTEAFF
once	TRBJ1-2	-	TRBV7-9	TGTGCCAGCAGCCGGTATGGCTACACCTTC	CASSRYGYTF
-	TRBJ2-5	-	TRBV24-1	TGTGCCACCAGTGATTTGAAGGCAGGTAGAGCGACCCAGTACTTC	CATSDLKAGRATQYF
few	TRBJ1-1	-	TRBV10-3	TGTGCCATCAGTGATCCAGTGAACACTGAAGCTTTCTTT	CAISDPVNTEAFF
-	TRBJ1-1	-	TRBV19	TGTGCCAGTAGTATTGCTAGCTGGGGCACTGAAGCTTTCTTT	CASSIASWGTEAFF
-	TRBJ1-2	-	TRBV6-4	TGTGCCAGCAGTGTCAGACCGGGTTCGCCGTATGGCTACACCTTC	CASSVRPGSPYGYTF
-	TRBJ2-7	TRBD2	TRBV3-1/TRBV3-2	TGTGCCAGTCAAGCGGGAGAGAAAGAGCAGTACTTC	CASQAGEKEQYF
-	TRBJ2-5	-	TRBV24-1	TGTGCCACCAGTGCCTACGGGAACCAAGAGACCCAGTACTTC	CATSAYGNQETQYF
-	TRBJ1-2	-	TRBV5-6	TGTGCCAGCAGCGCGGGACGGTTCTATGGCTACACCTTC	CASSAGRFYGYTF
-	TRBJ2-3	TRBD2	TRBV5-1	TGCGCCAGCAGCACGATAGCGGGGGGCCTAACAGATACGCAGTATTTT	CASSTIAGGLTDTQYF
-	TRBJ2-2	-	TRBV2	TGTGCCAGCAGGCGCCTAGCGAACACCGGGGAGCTGTTTTTT	CASRRLANTGELFF
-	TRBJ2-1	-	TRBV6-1	TGTGCCAGCAGTGAAGGCGGCTCAAGGAATGAGCAGTTCTTC	CASSEGGSRNEQFF
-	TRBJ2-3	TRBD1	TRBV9	TGTGCCAGCAGCGAGGGACAGATCACAGATACGCAGTATTTT	CASSEGQITDTQYF
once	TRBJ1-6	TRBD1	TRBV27	TGTGCCAGCGGACCAGGGGGCTATAATTCACCCCTCCACTTT	CASGPGGYNSPLHF
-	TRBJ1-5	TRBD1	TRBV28	TGTGCCAGCAGCCGGAACGACAGGGTCCATCAGCCCCAGCATTTT	CASSRNDRVHQPQHF
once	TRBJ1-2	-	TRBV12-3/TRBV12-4	TGTGCCAGCAGTTTTAGAGAGAACTATGGCTACACCTTC	CASSFRENYGYTF
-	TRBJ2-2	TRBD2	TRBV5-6	TGTGCCAGCAGCTTCAAACGGGGGGGCGACACCGGGGAGCTGTTTTTT	CASSFKRGGDTGELFF
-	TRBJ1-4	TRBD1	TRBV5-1	TGCGCCAGCAGCTACGGACAGGGGCAGGGAAAACTGTTTTTT	CASSYGQGQGKLFF
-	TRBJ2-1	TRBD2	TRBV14	TGTGCCAGCAGCCAAGATAGAAGATTCGGGACTAAGTACAATGAGCAGTTCTTC	CASSQDRRFGTKYNEQFF
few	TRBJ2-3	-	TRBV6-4	TGTGCCAGCAGTGACTCGGAAGCGGTAGATACGCAGTATTTT	CASSDSEAVDTQYF
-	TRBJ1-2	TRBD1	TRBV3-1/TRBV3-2	TGTGCCAGCAGCCGACAGGGAGAGGGAGTTGGCTATGGCTACACCTTC	CASSRQGEGVGYGYTF
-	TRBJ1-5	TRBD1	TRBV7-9	TGTGCCAGCAGCAGGGACAGTAACTATCAGCCCCAGCATTTT	CASSRDSNYQPQHF
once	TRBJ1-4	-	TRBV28	TGTGCCAGCACAGCAGGGTTTGAAAAACTGTTTTTT	CASTAGFEKLFF
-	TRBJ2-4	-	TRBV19	TGTGCCAGTAGTACTAGGACATATGCGGACATTCAGTACTTC	CASSTRTYADIQYF
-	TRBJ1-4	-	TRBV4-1	TGCGCCAGCAGCCCCCTCGGACAGACGAATGAAAAACTGTTTTTT	CASSPLGQTNEKLFF
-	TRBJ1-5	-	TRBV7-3	TGTGCCAGCAGCTTAAGTGGGGGCAGCAATCAGCCCCAGCATTTT	CASSLSGGSNQPQHF
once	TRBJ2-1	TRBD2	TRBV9	TGTGCCAGCAGCGTAGTCGGGACTAGCGTTGTGGGTGAGCAGTTCTTC	CASSVVGTSVVGEQFF
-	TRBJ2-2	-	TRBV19	TGTGCCAGTAGGAATAAAATGGAGGTTCCGCACGGGGAGCTGTTTTTT	CASRNKMEVPHGELFF
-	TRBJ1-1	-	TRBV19	TGTGCCAGTAGCGGCGGACCCTTGCGGGGGGACACTGAAGCTTTCTTT	CASSGGPLRGDTEAFF
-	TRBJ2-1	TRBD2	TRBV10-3	TGTGCCATACTCAAAGATCTAGCGGGAGGGAGTAATGAGCAGTTCTTC	CAILKDLAGGSNEQFF